These 31 T cell receptor beta chains originate from one sample sequenced in a study of blood T cell repertoires in COVID-19. Some clones are missing from TCRdb's copy, which holds only in-frame ones; the method was immunoSEQ multiplex PCR. The sample yields under 400,000 clones, approximately 88% seen once. The sample consisted of peripheral blood. These receptors were collected from a woman aged 25 to 39 with COVID-19, enrolled during active disease.

This rearrangement joins TRBV6-1 to TRBJ1-5; D gene ambiguous. Germline lookup yields CDR1 MNHNS and CDR2 SASEGT. The V end lost 6 bases, the J end lost 0 bases, and 9 bases lay between the germline ends. The CDR3 is 14 amino acids. CDR3 in amino acids: CASRADGSNQPQHF. The DNA for the CDR3 is TGTGCCAGCAGAGCGGACGGTAGCAATCAGCCCCAGCATTTT.

The V and J genes are TRBV6-5 and TRBJ1-2, with D maybe TRBD1 (6 bases). The V gene's germline CDR1 is MNHEY and CDR2 SVGAGI. V was shortened by 7 bases and J by 1 base, with 13 bases between the two germline ends. CDR3 length: 14 residues. The CDR3 nucleotides are TGTGCCAGCACCCGGGACATGGATAACTATGGCTACACCTTC. Protein: CASTRDMDNYGYTF.

J is TRBJ1-1 and V is TRBV4-1, with D possibly being TRBD1 (6 bases). The CDR3 consists of 14 residues. CDR1 and CDR2 (germline): MGHRA, YSYEKL. V gave up 2 bases and J gave up 11 bases, with 18 bases separating them. In DNA form, the CDR3 reads TGCGCCAGCAGCCAAAGTGGGACATCGGATGGGGCTTTCTTT. Translation gives CASSQSGTSDGAFF.

The V and J genes are TRBV5-1 and TRBJ1-6, with D perhaps TRBD1 (5 bases). V shed 3 bases and J shed 11 bases, with 15 bases lying between them. This CDR3 is built from 14 residues. From germline, CDR1 is SGHRS and CDR2 YFSETQ. The CDR3 is CASSSAGEYPPLHF. The CDR3 DNA reads TGCGCCAGCAGCTCCGCGGGGGAGTATCCACCCCTCCACTTT.

This rearrangement joins TRBV2 to TRBJ2-7, with D possibly TRBD1 on 5 matching bases. Germline V lookup: CDR1 SNHLY, CDR2 FYNNEI. This CDR3 is built from 14 residues. V dropped 3 bases and J dropped 3 bases, with 12 bases sitting between them. This CDR3 is CASSEDIGLYEQYF. The DNA for the CDR3 is TGTGCCAGCAGTGAGGACATCGGTCTCTACGAGCAGTACTTC.

CDR3 nucleotides: TGTGCCAGCAGTTTGACAGGGGTCACTGAAGCTTTCTTT. This codes for CASSLTGVTEAFF. This chain joins TRBV27 and TRBJ1-1; 8 positions agree with TRBD1. The J segment lost 4 bases and the V segment lost 3 bases, leaving 1 base of the junction unmatched. CDR3 length equals 13 residues. CDR1 is MNHEY, CDR2 SMNVEV, per germline (reference sequence).

This clone was found a few times. The CDR3 sequence: CASSPGTGVGLEQYF. Written as DNA, the CDR3 is TGTGCCAGCAGCCCCGGGACAGGCGTGGGTTTGGAGCAGTACTTC. The genes are TRBV9 and TRBJ2-7, with 8 bases aligning to TRBD1. This CDR3 spans 15 amino acids. The V gene end was trimmed by 4 bases and the J gene end by 7 bases; junction bases not matched to a gene: 13. Germline lookup yields CDR1 SGDLS and CDR2 YYNGEE.

The table lists this clone with a count of one. The V call is TRBV6-5, the J call TRBJ1-5; possibly TRBD1 for D (5 bases). V was cut by 8 bases and J by 0 bases, with 14 bases left in between. There are 15 residues in the CDR3. The germline CDR1 and CDR2 sequences are MNHEY and SVGAGI. Written as DNA, the CDR3 is TGTGCCAGCCAACCGGGACTCTATAGCAATCAGCCCCAGCATTTT. This codes for CASQPGLYSNQPQHF.

The chain employs TRBV19 and TRBJ2-1; possible D gene TRBD2, 6 bases. The CDR3 sequence is 12 residues long. With 9 bases removed from V and 14 bases from J, the gap between germline ends came to 20 bases. Germline CDR1 LNHDA, CDR2 SQIVND (reference sequence). The CDR3 is CASTGDSRREFF. As DNA, the CDR3 is TGTGCCAGCACCGGGGACTCCCGAAGAGAGTTCTTC.

Concerning this clone: The same CDR3 is also encoded by other DNA sequences in this sample. V is TRBV6-5 and J is TRBJ1-5; D is undetermined. The germline V and J ends were trimmed by 0 bases and 6 bases, with 6 bases remaining between them. The CDR3 sequence is 13 residues long. Germline V lookup: CDR1 MNHEY, CDR2 SVGAGI. The CDR3 is CASSYSPSQPQHF. The DNA for the CDR3 is TGTGCCAGCAGTTACTCCCCGAGTCAGCCCCAGCATTTT.

This sequence joins TRBV5-1 and TRBJ1-6; TRBD1 matches at 8 bases. The CDR3 runs 15 residues. The germline gives CDR1 SGHRS, CDR2 YFSETQ. The trim removed 0 bases at V and 7 bases at J, leaving 3 bases unmatched. For the CDR3, the DNA is TGCGCCAGCAGCTTGGACAGGGGGTTCAATTCACCCCTCCACTTT. Translated: CASSLDRGFNSPLHF.

The chain combines TRBV6-5 with TRBJ1-6; no definite D call. CDR1 and CDR2 from the germline V gene are MNHEY and SVGAGI. Trimming pared 6 bases from V and 5 bases from J, leaving 14 bases between. There are 15 residues in the CDR3. CDR3 sequence: CASRPRGRNNSPLHF. The DNA of the CDR3 is TGTGCCAGCAGGCCCCGGGGTAGGAATAATTCACCCCTCCACTTT.

This chain links TRBV24-1 with TRBJ2-2; 9 bases are shared with TRBD2. CDR1 is KGHDR, CDR2 SFDVKD, per germline. CDR3 length: 17 amino acids. V lost 4 bases and J lost 6; bases outside the gene matches: 11. The CDR3 DNA follows: TGTGCCACCAGTGACCCCCCGGGCGGGGGGGCCCCCGGGGAGCTGTTTTTT. Protein sequence: CATSDPPGGGAPGELFF.

V gene TRBV3-1 (or the pseudogene TRBV3-2) combines with J gene TRBJ2-3, with TRBD2 identical over 10 bases. The V gene's germline CDR1 is LGHDT and CDR2 YNNKEL (reference sequence). V dropped 4 bases and J dropped 7; count of bases not matched to a gene: 8. This CDR3 comprises 15 residues. CDR3 bases: TGTGCCAGCAGCCTAGCGTCTAGCGGGGGACATACGCAGTATTTT. This codes for CASSLASSGGHTQYF.

The rearrangement links TRBV6-5 to TRBJ1-1; D is unresolved. The V gene's germline CDR1 is MNHEY and CDR2 SVGAGI. The V end was cut by 8 bases, the J end by 1 base, with 5 bases between. The CDR3 spans 11 residues. In nucleotides, the CDR3 is TGTGCCAGCCAGGCGAACACTGAAGCTTTCTTT. This gives the protein CASQANTEAFF.

V gene TRBV6-5 combines with J gene TRBJ1-2; the D is unclear. The CDR3 consists of 13 residues. Trimming removed 6 bases from V and 8 bases from J, with 16 bases in between. CDR1 and CDR2 (germline): MNHEY, SVGAGI. CDR3 amino acids: CASRPAGRSGYTF. CDR3 sequence (DNA): TGTGCCAGCAGGCCCGCCGGTCGTTCGGGCTACACCTTC.

This chain uses TRBV13 with TRBJ1-5; TRBD1 matches 7 bases. The CDR3 totals 17 residues. After removal of 5 bases from V and 0 bases from J, the junction contained 10 bases not matched to a gene. CDR1 PRHDT and CDR2 FYEKMQ come from the germline V gene (reference sequence). CDR3: CASSASRTGRSNQPQHF. The DNA of the CDR3 is TGTGCCAGCAGCGCCAGCCGGACAGGACGTAGCAATCAGCCCCAGCATTTT.

This sequence joins TRBV28 and TRBJ1-2; 7 nucleotides match TRBD1. Trimming took 6 bases from V and 3 from J; bases not matched to a gene: 7. The CDR3 is 14 residues long. CDR1 and CDR2 (germline): MDHEN, SYDVKM. The CDR3: CASRTPGQHYGYTF. In DNA, the CDR3 is TGTGCCAGCAGGACCCCGGGACAGCACTATGGCTACACCTTC.

This clone was seen just once. The rearrangement links TRBV2 to TRBJ2-5; a weak D match, TRBD2 (7 bases). The CDR3 covers 13 residues. The germline CDR1 and CDR2 sequences are SNHLY and FYNNEI. The V gene lost 8 bases and the J gene lost 2 bases, with 12 bases spanning the gap. As DNA, the CDR3 is TGTGCCAGCGGTAGGGGGGGTCAAGAGACCCAGTACTTC. Translation gives CASGRGGQETQYF.

The genes are TRBV4-1 and TRBJ2-1, with a weak D call TRBD1 (6 bases). V was pared by 3 bases and J by 0 bases, with 12 bases between. Germline-derived CDR1 and CDR2 are MGHRA and YSYEKL. This CDR3 has 16 amino acids. The CDR3, as DNA: TGCGCCAGCAGCCAGGGACCGGGACACTCCTACAATGAGCAGTTCTTC. It codes for CASSQGPGHSYNEQFF.

The chain carries TRBV2 and TRBJ2-5; maybe TRBD1 (5 bases). There are 11 residues in the CDR3. Germline loops: CDR1 SNHLY, CDR2 FYNNEI. V lost 6 bases to trimming and J lost 4 bases, with 6 bases between them. For the CDR3, the DNA is TGTGCCAGCAGGGGGCCAGAGACCCAGTACTTC. Residues: CASRGPETQYF.

The V call is TRBV3-1 (or the pseudogene TRBV3-2), the J call TRBJ2-1, with D tentatively TRBD2 (5 bases). Germline CDR1 reads LGHDT; CDR2 reads YNNKEL (reference sequence). The CDR3 is 12 amino acids. V dropped 6 bases and J dropped 8 bases, with 11 bases sitting between them. DNA for the CDR3: TGTGCCAGCAGGCACGGTAGCGATGAGCAGTTCTTC. Protein sequence: CASRHGSDEQFF.

V gene TRBV5-6 combines with J gene TRBJ2-3; TRBD2 aligns across 12 bases. J gave up 14 bases and V 0 bases, and 7 bases lay outside the gene matches. CDR1 is SGHDT, CDR2 YYEEEE, per germline. The CDR3 consists of 14 residues. This chain's CDR3 is CASSLGWTSGVRYF. The CDR3 DNA reads TGTGCCAGCAGCTTGGGGTGGACTAGCGGGGTTCGGTATTTT.

This clone was found many times. This chain connects TRBV4-2 to TRBJ1-1, with 11 bases lining up with TRBD1. Germline-derived CDR1 and CDR2 are LGHNA and YNFKEQ. The junction had 7 bases not matched to a gene; V was cut back by 3 bases and J by 4 bases. CDR3 length: 16 residues. The CDR3 here is CASSQGQGEGGTEAFF. In nucleotides, the CDR3 is TGTGCCAGCAGCCAGGGACAGGGGGAAGGTGGCACTGAAGCTTTCTTT.

The chain combines TRBV6-1 with TRBJ2-4; a weak D match, TRBD2 (7 bases). Germline values: CDR1 MNHNS, CDR2 SASEGT. V dropped 1 base and J dropped 3 bases, with 25 bases sitting between them. CDR3 length equals 20 residues. The CDR3 region is CASSEVRGGLAGSVKNIQYF. CDR3 sequence (DNA): TGTGCCAGCAGTGAAGTTAGGGGGGGCCTAGCCGGCTCCGTCAAAAACATTCAGTACTTC.

The CDR3 DNA follows: TGTGCCAGCAGCCGGGACAGGGCGTATCGCTATGGCTACACCTTC. Its translation is CASSRDRAYRYGYTF. The gene calls are TRBV7-4 and TRBJ1-2; 9 bases match TRBD1. Germline V gene lookup returns CDR1 SGHVT and CDR2 SQSDAQ. Trimming at V came to 5 bases and at J to 4 bases, leaving 8 bases not matched to a gene. The CDR3 contains 15 residues.

On this clone itself: Other DNA sequences from this sample encode an identical CDR3 as well. CDR3 sequence reads: CASSRIQGLNTEAFF. CDR3 DNA sequence: TGCGCCAGCAGCCGCATACAGGGTTTGAACACTGAAGCTTTCTTT. The chain combines TRBV4-1 with TRBJ1-1, with TRBD1 as a possible D gene (6 bases). The CDR3 extends over 15 amino acids. Deletions cut 4 bases from V and 0 bases from J, with 12 bases between. CDR1 is MGHRA and CDR2 is YSYEKL in the germline V gene.

The chain couples TRBV2 to TRBJ1-1; D might be TRBD1 (5 bases). This CDR3 spans 14 amino acids. Per germline, CDR1 SNHLY and CDR2 FYNNEI. V lost 5 bases, J lost 3 bases, and 13 bases lay in between. The CDR3 DNA follows: TGTGCCAGCAGTACTCAGGGAAGAGACACTGAAGCTTTCTTT. Protein product: CASSTQGRDTEAFF.

This chain uses TRBV30 with TRBJ2-2; 10 bases are shared with TRBD2. The CDR3 is 14 residues long. J was trimmed by 7 bases and V by 7 bases; bases with no gene match: 9. The V gene's germline CDR1 is GTSNPN and CDR2 SVGIG (reference sequence). The CDR3 DNA sequence: TGTGCCTCTCTAGCGGGGGTTTTGGGCGGGGAGCTGTTTTTT. Residues: CASLAGVLGGELFF.

The V and J genes are TRBV6-5 and TRBJ1-2; 7 positions agree with TRBD1. V lost 8 bases, J lost 7 bases, and 7 bases stayed unmatched. The V gene's germline CDR1 is MNHEY and CDR2 SVGAGI. This CDR3 spans 12 amino acids. The DNA for the CDR3 is TGTGCCAGCCTCGGGACAGCTGGTGGCTACACCTTC. Its translation is CASLGTAGGYTF.

In this sample, this clone turned up many times. This chain uses TRBV6-1 with TRBJ1-6, with 11 bases fitting TRBD1. The CDR3 has 15 residues. Per germline, CDR1 MNHNS and CDR2 SASEGT. V lost 2 bases and J lost 9; bases outside the gene matches: 3. In nucleotides, the CDR3 is TGTGCCAGCAGTGAAACGGGACAGGGGGGTTCACCCCTCCACTTT. Protein product: CASSETGQGGSPLHF.